This T cell receptor beta chain was sequenced during a study of read filtering for tumor transcriptome and immune sequencing. The library was built from roughly 400 ng RNA with molecular barcoded adaptors for alpha/delta and beta/gamma chains. TCRdb used MiXCR to reprocess the reads, holding one entry per CDR3 protein. The sample contains fewer than 25,000 distinct CDR3 sequences, roughly 23% of which appear only once. This clonotype was picked up many times. Germline loops: CDR1 MDHEN, CDR2 SYDVKM. The CDR3 length is 10 residues. V lost 7 bases to trimming and J lost 6 bases, with 5 bases between them.

This rearrangement joins TRBV28 to TRBJ2-3; D gene unclear. The receptor comes from a donor at least 40 years old with multiple myeloma. The sample taken for sequencing was a population of CD138-negative cells sorted from bone marrow. CDR3 sequence: CASMADTQYF. In nucleotides, the CDR3 is TGTGCCAGCATGGCCGATACGCAGTATTTT. The full variable domain, with the rest looked up from reference TRBV28 and TRBJ2-3, is DVKVTQSSRYLVKRTGEKVFLECVQDMDHENMFWYRQDPGLGLRLIYFSYDVKMKEKGDIPEGYSVSREKKERFSLILESASTNQTSMYLCASMADTQYFGPGTRLTVL.